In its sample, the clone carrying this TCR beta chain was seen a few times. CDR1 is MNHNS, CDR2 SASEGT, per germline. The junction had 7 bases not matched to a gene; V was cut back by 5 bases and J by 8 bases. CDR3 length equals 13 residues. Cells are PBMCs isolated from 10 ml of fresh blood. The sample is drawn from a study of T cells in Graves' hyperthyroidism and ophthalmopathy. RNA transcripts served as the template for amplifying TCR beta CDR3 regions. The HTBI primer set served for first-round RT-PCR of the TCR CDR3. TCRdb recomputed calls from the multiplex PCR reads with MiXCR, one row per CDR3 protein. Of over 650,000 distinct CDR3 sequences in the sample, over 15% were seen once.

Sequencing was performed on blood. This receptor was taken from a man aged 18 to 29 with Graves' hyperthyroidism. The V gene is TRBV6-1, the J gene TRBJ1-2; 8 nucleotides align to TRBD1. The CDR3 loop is CASSSGGAEGYTF. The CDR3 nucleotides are TGTGCCAGCAGTTCAGGGGGCGCGGAGGGCTACACCTTC.